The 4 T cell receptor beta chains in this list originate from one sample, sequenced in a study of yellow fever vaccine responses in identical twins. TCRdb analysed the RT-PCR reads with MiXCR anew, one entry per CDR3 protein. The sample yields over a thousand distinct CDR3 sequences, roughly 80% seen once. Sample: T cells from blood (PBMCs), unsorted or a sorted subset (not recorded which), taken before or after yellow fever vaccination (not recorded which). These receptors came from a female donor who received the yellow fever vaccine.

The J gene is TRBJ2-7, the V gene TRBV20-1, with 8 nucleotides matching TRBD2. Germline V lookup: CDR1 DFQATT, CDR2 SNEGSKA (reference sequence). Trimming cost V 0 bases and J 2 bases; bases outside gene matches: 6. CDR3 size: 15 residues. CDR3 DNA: TGCAGTGCTAGAGATCGTACTAGCGGAGCCTACGAGCAGTACTTC. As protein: CSARDRTSGAYEQYF.

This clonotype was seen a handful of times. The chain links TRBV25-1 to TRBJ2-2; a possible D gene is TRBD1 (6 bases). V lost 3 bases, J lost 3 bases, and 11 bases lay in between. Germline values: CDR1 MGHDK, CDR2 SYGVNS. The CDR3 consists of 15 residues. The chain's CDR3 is CASSEGAWDTGELFF. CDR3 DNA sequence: TGTGCCAGCAGTGAGGGGGCCTGGGACACCGGGGAGCTGTTTTTT. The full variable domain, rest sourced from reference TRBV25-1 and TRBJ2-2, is EADIYQTPRYLVIGTGKKITLECSQTMGHDKMYWYQQDPGMELHLIHYSYGVNSTEKGDLSSESTVSRIRTEHFPLTLESARPSHTSQYLCASSEGAWDTGELFFGEGSRLTVL.

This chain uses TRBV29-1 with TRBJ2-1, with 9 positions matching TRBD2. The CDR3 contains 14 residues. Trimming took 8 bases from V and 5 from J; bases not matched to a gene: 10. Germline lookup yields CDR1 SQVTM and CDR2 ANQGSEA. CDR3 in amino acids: CSFERGLANNEQFF. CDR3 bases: TGCAGCTTCGAGCGGGGACTAGCCAACAATGAGCAGTTCTTC.

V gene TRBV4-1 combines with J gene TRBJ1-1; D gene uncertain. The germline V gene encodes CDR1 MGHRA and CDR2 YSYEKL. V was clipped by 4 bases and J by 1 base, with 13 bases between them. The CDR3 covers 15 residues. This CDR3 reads CASSLRDPGNTEAFF. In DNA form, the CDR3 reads TGCGCCAGCAGCCTAAGGGATCCAGGGAACACTGAAGCTTTCTTT.